This T cell receptor (beta chain) was sequenced during a study of tumor and adjacent non-tumor tissue in lung cancer. Turning to the study itself: The cohort had 12 to 13 adenocarcinoma, a couple of squamous cell and 1 small cell patients. Aged roughly 30 to 85 years, patients included 10 men and 4 or 5 women with stage I to III disease. General study results and limits: Top 100 clones took a larger repertoire share in normal lung.

The template was RNA from unsorted bulk tissue. The library came from three nested PCR rounds adapted from ARM-PCR protocols. Using its own MiXCR run on the multiplex PCR reads, TCRdb lists one record per CDR3 protein. The sample holds more than 70,000 distinct CDR3 sequences, around 59% seen once. On this clonotype itself: What it recognizes is unknown. Compared with germline, one end of the junction differs, possibly owing to a read error.

Source material: lung tumor tissue. The TCR sequence derives from a man aged 70-80 years with non-small cell lung cancer.

The CDR3 is CASSSEGWSEHYF. In DNA, the CDR3 is TGTGCCAGCAGCTCGGAGGGCTGGTCAGAGCATTACTTC. The chain carries TRBV11-3 and TRBJ2-7, with D possibly being TRBD2 (6 bases). The CDR3 spans 13 residues. Germline V gene lookup returns CDR1 SGHNT and CDR2 YENEEA. Filled out from reference TRBV11-3 and TRBJ2-7, the complete variable domain reads EAGVVQSPRYKIIEKKQPVAFWCNPISGHNTLYWYLQNLGQGPELLIRYENEEAVDDSQLPKDRFSAERLKGVDSTLKIQPAELGDSAVYLCASSSEGWSEHYFGPGTRLTVT.